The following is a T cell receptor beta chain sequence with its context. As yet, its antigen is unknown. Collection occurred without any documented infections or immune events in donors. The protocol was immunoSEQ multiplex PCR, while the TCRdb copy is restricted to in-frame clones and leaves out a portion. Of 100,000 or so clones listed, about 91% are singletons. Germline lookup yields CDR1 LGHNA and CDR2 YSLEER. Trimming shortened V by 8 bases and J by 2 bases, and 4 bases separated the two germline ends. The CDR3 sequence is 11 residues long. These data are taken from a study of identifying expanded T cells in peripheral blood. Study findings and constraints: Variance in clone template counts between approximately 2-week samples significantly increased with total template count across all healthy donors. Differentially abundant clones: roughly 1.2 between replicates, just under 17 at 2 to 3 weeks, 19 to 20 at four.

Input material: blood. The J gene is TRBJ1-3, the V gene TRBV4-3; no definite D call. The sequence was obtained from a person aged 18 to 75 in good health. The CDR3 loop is CASGAGNTIYF. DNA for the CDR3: TGCGCCAGCGGGGCTGGAAACACCATATATTTT.